These 4 T cell receptor beta chains originate from one sample sequenced in a study of blood T cells in healthy people across ages. It was with a sample-barcoded 5' primer and a J-beta primer mix that a second PCR of roughly 7 to 12 cycles was run. TCRdb re-called the 5' RACE reads through MiXCR, storing one row per CDR3 protein. In the table there are roughly 1,500,000 distinct CDR3 sequences, about 35% of which are singletons. The specimen sequenced was blood. The source of these receptors is a woman aged 25 to 45 in good health.

There are a few counts of this clonotype. The chain recombines TRBV6-6 with TRBJ2-7; 13 nucleotides agree with TRBD2. V shed 5 bases and J 5 bases; nucleotides not matched to a gene: 9. The CDR3 length is 16 residues. Germline assignment: CDR1 MNHNY and CDR2 SVGAGI (reference sequence). As DNA, the CDR3 is TGTGCCAGCAGTCCAAGACTAGCGGGAGGCCAGAACGAGCAGTACTTC. Translating it yields CASSPRLAGGQNEQYF.

The V gene is TRBV9, the J gene TRBJ2-4; TRBD2 aligns across 7 bases. J was trimmed by 10 bases and V by 2 bases; bases with no gene match: 6. Germline V CDR1 and CDR2: SGDLS, YYNGEE. This CDR3 comprises 13 residues. The CDR3 DNA reads as TGTGCCAGCAGCGTCGCTGCCGGGGGGATTCAGTACTTC. Protein product: CASSVAAGGIQYF.

This clonotype was detected many times. This CDR3 reads CASSFGQGATDTQYF. The DNA for the CDR3 is TGTGCCAGCAGCTTTGGACAGGGGGCGACAGATACGCAGTATTTT. The V gene is TRBV7-9, the J gene TRBJ2-3, with 11 bases aligning to TRBD1. The CDR3 contains 15 residues. V lost 3 bases, J lost 3 bases, and 2 bases stayed unmatched. Germline CDR1 and CDR2: SEHNR and FQNEAQ (reference sequence).

The V call is TRBV4-1, the J call TRBJ1-1; D remains ambiguous. V lost 0 bases and J lost 2, with 7 bases in between. Looked up from germline, CDR1 is MGHRA and CDR2 is YSYEKL. The CDR3 has 14 amino acids. The CDR3 region has the DNA TGCGCCAGCAGCCAAGATGGTAGAAACACTGAAGCTTTCTTT. Amino acids: CASSQDGRNTEAFF.